This TCR beta chain is drawn from a study of T cell changes during pregnancy in multiple sclerosis. The repertoire was sequenced with immunoSEQ multiplex PCR; TCRdb's copy has only in-frame clones and lacks some. The sample lists approximately 41,000 clones, 90% occurring once. With V trimmed by 6 bases and J by 3 bases, 5 bases remained unmatched. CDR3 length: 15 amino acids. Looked up from germline, CDR1 is MNHEY and CDR2 is SVGAGI. This sequence joins TRBV6-5 and TRBJ2-1; TRBD1 matches 10 bases. The material sequenced was CD4+ T cells from peripheral blood mononuclear cells, taken in the second trimester of pregnancy. This sequence originates from a female donor with multiple sclerosis, enrolled in a pregnancy study. CDR3 nucleotide sequence: TGTGCCAGCAGGCGACAGGGGGCATTCTACAATGAGCAGTTCTTC. Translated, it gives CASRRQGAFYNEQFF.